Below, 4 T cell receptor beta chains from the same sample are listed, as sequenced in a study of blood T cells in healthy people across ages. Together with a sample-barcoded 5' primer, a J-beta primer mix was included in a second PCR lasting roughly 6 to 12 cycles. TCRdb passed the 5' RACE reads through MiXCR, listing each CDR3 protein once. Found here are about 1.4 million distinct CDR3 sequences, 59% of them singletons; the top ten hold 6.5% to 8.5%. Sequenced sample: blood. Source of these receptors: a man aged 18 to 29 in good health.

The chain is built from TRBV5-1 and TRBJ2-5; D is unresolved. The DNA end favors TRBJ2-7, so the J call may be wrong. CDR1 and CDR2 (germline): SGHRS, YFSETQ. The CDR3 extends over 14 amino acids. The CDR3, as DNA: TGCGCCAGCAGCTTGGGGGATGCGTCATCCGAGCAGTACTTC. Protein: CASSLGDASSEQYF.

V usage is TRBV29-1 and J usage is TRBJ2-2; a possible D gene is TRBD1 (6 bases). This CDR3 is built from 15 residues. Germline lookup yields CDR1 SQVTM and CDR2 ANQGSEA. V was clipped by 0 bases and J by 5 bases, with 13 bases between them. CDR3 sequence: CSVEEGARGTGELFF. CDR3 nucleotide sequence: TGCAGCGTTGAAGAGGGGGCCCGAGGGACCGGGGAGCTGTTTTTT.

The chain uses TRBV3-1 and TRBJ2-1; 9 bases map to TRBD2. The CDR3 loop spans 17 amino acids. The V segment lost 0 bases and the J segment 2 bases; nucleotides outside the gene matches: 5. Germline CDR1 LGHDT, CDR2 YNNKEL (reference sequence). The CDR3 loop is CASSQEGSGGAYNEQFF. Here the CDR3 DNA reads TGTGCCAGCAGCCAAGAGGGTAGCGGGGGAGCCTACAATGAGCAGTTCTTC.

J is TRBJ2-5 and V is TRBV27; tentative D call: TRBD2 (6 bases). V lost 9 bases, J lost 11 bases, and 22 bases lay in between. The CDR3 runs 13 residues. The V gene's germline CDR1 is MNHEY and CDR2 SMNVEV (reference sequence). The CDR3 reads CASRRGSSYKQYF. The CDR3 coding sequence is TGTGCCAGTCGGCGGGGTAGCTCCTACAAGCAGTACTTC.